This TCR beta chain derives from a study of CD8+CD57+ T cells in acquired aplastic anemia. For the study at large: There were about 10.8 million reads, on average, for CD4+ cells from healthy donors.

The CDR3 is 15 residues long. V trimming: 6 bases; J trimming: 3 bases; junction bases outside the gene matches: 11. Germline CDR1 reads ENHRY; CDR2 reads SYGVKD. Genomic DNA, the template, was used for profiling of the TCR beta VDJ and CDR3. TCRdb passed the reads through MiXCR, listing each CDR3 protein once. The sample has tens of thousands of distinct CDR3 sequences, roughly 77% seen once. This clonotype was sampled from a human donor in good health, serving as a control. Sequenced: sorted CD4+, CD8+, or CD8+CD57+ T cells (not recorded which) from PBMCs. The chain has TRBV10-3 and TRBJ2-7, with 7 nucleotides matching TRBD1. The CDR3, as DNA: TGTGCCATCAGGGAAACGCATAGGGGGCGCTACGAGCAGTACTTC. Residues: CAIRETHRGRYEQYF.